This TCR beta chain emerged from a study of read filtering for tumor transcriptome and immune sequencing. This CDR3 is built from 16 residues. V gave up 2 bases and J gave up 4 bases, with 15 bases separating them. Germline lookup yields CDR1 MNHNY and CDR2 SVGAGI (reference sequence). Molecular barcoded adaptors covering alpha/delta and beta/gamma chains were used on about 390 ng RNA. TCRdb recomputed calls from the reads with MiXCR, one row per CDR3 protein. The sample consists of more than 100,000 distinct CDR3 sequences, 10% to 15% of them appearing once. This rearrangement joins TRBV6-6 to TRBJ1-5, with a weak D call TRBD1 (5 bases). Sample: a population of CD138-negative cells sorted from bone marrow. The source is a donor aged 40 or older with multiple myeloma. The CDR3 here is CASSYDQGLGNQPQHF. The CDR3 DNA reads as TGTGCCAGCAGTTACGATCAGGGTTTGGGAAATCAGCCCCAGCATTTT.